These 3 T cell receptor beta chains share one sample of origin, sequenced in a study of T cells after yellow fever vaccination. MiXCR, run by TCRdb on the 5' RACE reads, gives a single entry per CDR3 protein. The repertoire holds approximately 600,000 distinct CDR3 sequences, approximately 13% seen once, with just under 15% in the top ten. The source was PBMCs, collected on the day of the yellow fever booster vaccination. All receptors come from a man aged 25-45 years who received the YFV17D yellow fever vaccine.

This chain joins TRBV6-1 and TRBJ2-7, with 7 nucleotides matching TRBD1. This CDR3 contains 13 residues. With V trimmed by 6 bases and J by 2 bases, 4 bases remained unmatched. Germline loops: CDR1 MNHNS, CDR2 SASEGT. The DNA for the CDR3 is TGTGCCAGCAGGTCGACAGGGACCTACGAGCAGTACTTC. It is translated as CASRSTGTYEQYF.

This clonotype has only a few counts. The chain carries TRBV18 and TRBJ2-1; 11 bases are shared with TRBD2. This CDR3 spans 14 amino acids. Germline CDR1 and CDR2: KGHSH and LQKENI. J lost 10 bases, V lost 6 bases, and 8 bases had no gene match. CDR3 nucleotide sequence: TGTGCCAGCTCCCTGACTAGCGGGATGATGGAGCAGTTCTTC. Translating gives CASSLTSGMMEQFF.

The chain has TRBV6-2 or TRBV6-3 and TRBJ2-1; unclear D gene. With the DNA end fitting TRBJ2-7 better, the J assignment may be wrong. Germline loops: CDR1 MNHEY, CDR2 SVGEGT. This CDR3 spans 12 amino acids. As DNA, the CDR3 is TGTGCCACCCAAACGGGTTACAATGAGCAGTACTTC. Amino acid sequence: CATQTGYNEQYF.